Below, 28 T cell receptor beta chains from the same sample are listed, as sequenced in a study of T cell repertoires in cytomegalovirus infection. TCRdb used MiXCR to reprocess the reads, holding one entry per CDR3 protein. This sample carries 300,000 or so distinct CDR3 sequences, approximately 10% of them seen once, and the ten largest clones take approximately 2.3%. Sequencing was performed on PBMCs. Receptors originate from a human donor in good health (CMV status not recorded). Some clones in this sample may be carry-over from other donors' samples.

In this sample, this clonotype turned up a few times. The chain employs TRBV14 and TRBJ2-7, with D uncertain. Germline V gives CDR1 SGHDN, CDR2 FVKESK. The germline V and J ends were trimmed by 4 bases and 3 bases, with 10 bases remaining between them. The CDR3 consists of 13 residues. In DNA form, the CDR3 reads TGTGCCAGCAGCCGCGACGGGTACTACGAGCAGTACGTC. Translated: CASSRDGYYEQYV.

This clonotype has a count of ten or more. The rearrangement uses TRBV27 and TRBJ2-1, with a weak D call TRBD2 (6 bases). The CDR3 is 14 amino acids. Germline V gene lookup returns CDR1 MNHEY and CDR2 SMNVEV (reference sequence). Deletions cut 2 bases from V and 8 bases from J, with 13 bases between. CDR3 sequence (DNA): TGTGCCAGCAGTTTAGGAGGGGTTCGAGATGAGCAGTTCTTC. Residues: CASSLGGVRDEQFF.

This clonotype was counted many times. The genes are TRBV7-2 and TRBJ2-6; D not resolved. The germline gives CDR1 SGHTA, CDR2 FQGNSA. The CDR3 covers 14 residues. V was trimmed by 3 bases and J by 4 bases, leaving 7 bases between them. CDR3 residues: CASSLVAGANVLTF. CDR3 DNA: TGTGCCAGCAGCTTGGTTGCGGGGGCCAACGTCCTGACTTTC.

This clonotype showed up many times. The chain carries TRBV7-6 and TRBJ1-1; TRBD1 aligns across 11 bases. This CDR3 comprises 16 residues. CDR1 SGHVS and CDR2 FNYEAQ come from the germline V gene. V was pared by 1 base and J by 1 base, with 2 bases of the junction left unmatched. In nucleotides, the CDR3 is TGTGCCAGCAGCTTAGGGACAGGGGGCTCGAACACTGAAGCTTTCTTT. Encoded protein: CASSLGTGGSNTEAFF.

The rearrangement links TRBV5-4 to TRBJ2-7, with 7 bases aligning to TRBD2. The CDR3 spans 16 residues. V gave up 0 bases and J gave up 3 bases; unmatched junction bases: 9. CDR1 and CDR2 from the germline V gene are SGHNT and YYREEE (reference sequence). The CDR3 nucleotides are TGTGCCAGCAGCTTGGAAGGGCGGGGGTCATACTACGAGCAGTACTTC. Its translation: CASSLEGRGSYYEQYF.

This clonotype showed up just a few times. V is TRBV10-3 and J is TRBJ2-2; 7 bases are shared with TRBD1. V lost 1 base and J lost 0; bases outside the gene matches: 2. Germline V lookup: CDR1 ENHRY, CDR2 SYGVKD. CDR3 length: 16 amino acids. The CDR3 loop is CAISELGTANTGELFF. In DNA, the CDR3 is TGTGCCATCAGTGAGTTAGGGACAGCGAACACCGGGGAGCTGTTTTTT.

In its sample, this clonotype was seen many times. V gene TRBV6-1 combines with J gene TRBJ2-1; 11 bases line up with TRBD1. This CDR3 is built from 15 residues. The junction had 10 bases not matched to a gene; V was cut back by 6 bases and J by 9 bases. Per germline, CDR1 MNHNS and CDR2 SASEGT. CDR3 in DNA: TGTGCCAGCAGACCGGGACAGGGGGACCATGGTGAGCAGTTCTTC. Translated: CASRPGQGDHGEQFF.

Turning to this clonotype: The junction departs from germline at one end; a sequencing error may be responsible. This chain links TRBV29-1 with TRBJ1-3; TRBD1 is a possible D gene (5 bases). Germline V gene lookup returns CDR1 SQVTM and CDR2 ANQGSEA. CDR3 length: 11 amino acids. The CDR3, as DNA: TGCAGCGTTTTCGGGTCTGAGGGACCAATTTTT. Translating gives CSVFGSEGPIF. The whole variable domain, remainder taken from reference TRBV29-1 and TRBJ1-3, is SAVISQKPSRDICQRGTSLTIQCQVDSQVTMMFWYRQQPGQSLTLIATANQGSEATYESGFVIDKFPISRPNLTFSTLTVSNMSPEDSSIYLCSVFGSEGPIFGEGSWLTVV.

The V and J genes are TRBV28 and TRBJ1-5; 9 positions agree with TRBD1. V was clipped by 4 bases and J by 7 bases; unmatched bases: 5. The CDR3 sequence is 14 residues long. Germline values: CDR1 MDHEN, CDR2 SYDVKM. This CDR3 is CASSSGTGWQPQHF. For the CDR3, the DNA is TGTGCCAGCAGTTCCGGGACAGGGTGGCAGCCCCAGCATTTT.

This clonotype was picked up many times. The rearrangement joins TRBV7-9 to TRBJ2-1, with 12 bases identical to TRBD1. The CDR3 contains 15 residues. V was pared by 1 base and J by 9 bases, with 4 bases of the junction left unmatched. CDR1 and CDR2 (germline): SEHNR, FQNEAQ (reference sequence). The CDR3 reads CASSLVGQGAVEQFF. The CDR3 DNA reads as TGTGCCAGCAGCTTAGTGGGACAGGGGGCTGTTGAGCAGTTCTTC. Combining the CDR3 with reference TRBV7-9 and TRBJ2-1 gives the whole variable domain DTGVSQNPRHKITKRGQNVTFRCDPISEHNRLYWYRQTLGQGPEFLTYFQNEAQLEKSRLLSDRFSAERPKGSFSTLEIQRTEQGDSAMYLCASSLVGQGAVEQFFGPGTRLTVL.

This chain connects TRBV20-1 to TRBJ2-3; D might be TRBD2 (5 bases). V was trimmed by 1 base and J by 6 bases, leaving 17 bases between them. Germline-derived CDR1 and CDR2 are DFQATT and SNEGSKA (reference sequence). This CDR3 has 15 residues. Written as DNA, the CDR3 is TGCAGTGCTAGAGTCTCGGGGAGAGTTGTGGATACGCAGTATTTT. This translates into CSARVSGRVVDTQYF.

V and J are TRBV29-1 and TRBJ1-2; 7 positions agree with TRBD1. Germline V lookup: CDR1 SQVTM, CDR2 ANQGSEA. This CDR3 is 11 amino acids long. The junction had 7 bases not matched to a gene; V was cut back by 7 bases and J by 8 bases. The CDR3: CSALTGEGYTF. CDR3 coding DNA: TGCAGCGCTCTAACAGGGGAAGGCTACACCTTC.

This clonotype was found many times. V and J are TRBV12-3 or TRBV12-4 and TRBJ1-2; D might be TRBD1 (6 bases). Between the trimmed V and J ends, which lost 4 bases and 3 bases, there was a span of 9 bases. The CDR3 extends over 13 amino acids. The CDR3 loop reads CASSSTGYYGYTF. DNA of the CDR3: TGTGCCAGCAGTTCTACAGGGTACTATGGCTACACCTTC.

The rearrangement joins TRBV27 to TRBJ1-2, with D perhaps TRBD1 (5 bases). The CDR3 runs 15 residues. Per the germline V gene, CDR1 is MNHEY and CDR2 is SMNVEV (reference sequence). With 3 bases removed from V and 2 bases from J, the gap between germline ends came to 13 bases. The CDR3 is CASSFGASPNYGYTF. CDR3 sequence (DNA): TGTGCCAGCAGTTTTGGGGCCTCGCCGAACTATGGCTACACCTTC.

V and J are TRBV15 and TRBJ2-7; D gene uncertain. This CDR3 spans 13 amino acids. Trimming took 1 base from V and 5 from J, leaving 9 bases between them. CDR1 and CDR2 (germline): LNHNV, YYDKDF (reference sequence). The CDR3 is CATSRGSGNEQYV. For the CDR3, the DNA is TGTGCCACCAGCAGAGGCTCAGGTAACGAGCAGTACGTC.

Concerning this clonotype: This may be a read error, as it is one base from a much larger clone. CDR3: CASSLLPADIYFNTGELFF. The CDR3 nucleotides read TGTGCCAGCAGCTTATTACCGGCGGACATCTACTTCAACACCGGGGAGCTGTTTTTT. This sequence joins TRBV7-4 and TRBJ2-2, with D possibly matching TRBD1 (5 bases). Germline CDR1 reads SGHVT; CDR2 reads SQSDAQ. V was clipped by 2 bases and J by 2 bases, with 21 bases between them. This CDR3 spans 19 amino acids. The full variable domain, its missing parts supplied by reference TRBV7-4 and TRBJ2-2, is GAGVSQSPRYKVAKRGRDVALRCDSISGHVTLYWYRQTLGQGSEVLTYSQSDAQRDKSGRPSGRFSAERPERSVSTLKIQRTEQGDSAVYLCASSLLPADIYFNTGELFFGEGSRLTVL.

This clonotype has at least ten counts. J is TRBJ2-1 and V is TRBV15; possibly TRBD1 for D (7 bases). CDR1 and CDR2 from the germline V gene are LNHNV and YYDKDF (reference sequence). The CDR3 spans 15 residues. V was cut by 0 bases and J by 4 bases, with 10 bases left in between. CDR3 sequence reads: CATSRDRGAYNEQFF. The DNA of the CDR3 is TGTGCCACCAGCAGAGACAGGGGGGCTTACAATGAGCAGTTCTTC.

The chain carries TRBV3-1 and TRBJ1-1; possibly TRBD1 for D (6 bases). Trimming cost V 3 bases and J 8 bases, with 10 bases left between them. The CDR3 spans 12 residues. The V gene's germline CDR1 is LGHDT and CDR2 YNNKEL (reference sequence). The CDR3 reads CASSHRDREAFF. The CDR3 DNA reads as TGTGCCAGCAGCCATCGTGACAGGGAAGCTTTCTTT.

This clonotype was found many times. The chain carries TRBV15 and TRBJ1-2; D gene uncertain. V was clipped by 1 base and J by 0 bases, with 9 bases between them. This CDR3 is 15 amino acids long. CDR1 and CDR2 from the germline V gene are LNHNV and YYDKDF (reference sequence). The CDR3 DNA follows: TGTGCCACCAGCAGAGCTGGCAGGTCTAACTATGGCTACACCTTC. This encodes CATSRAGRSNYGYTF.

The DNA of the CDR3 is TGCAGTGCTAGAGTGGGCCAAGAGACCCAGTACTTC. This sequence encodes CSARVGQETQYF. This rearrangement joins TRBV20-1 to TRBJ2-5, with no clear D. Per the germline V gene, CDR1 is DFQATT and CDR2 is SNEGSKA (reference sequence). This CDR3 is built from 12 residues. V was cut by 1 base and J by 1 base, with 4 bases left in between.

Ten or more counts support this clonotype. The V gene is TRBV7-6, the J gene TRBJ1-6; tentatively, D is TRBD1 (5 bases). Germline assignment: CDR1 SGHVS and CDR2 FNYEAQ. V was cut by 5 bases and J by 7 bases, with 15 bases left in between. This CDR3 is built from 15 residues. This chain's CDR3 is CASSPTGGPNSPLHF. The CDR3 DNA reads as TGTGCCAGCAGCCCGACGGGGGGTCCAAATTCACCCCTCCACTTT.

Ten or more counts support this clonotype. V usage is TRBV7-2 and J usage is TRBJ2-3; D call uncertain. Germline V gene sequence: CDR1 SGHTA, CDR2 FQGNSA. V was clipped by 2 bases and J by 0 bases, with 15 bases between them. The CDR3 covers 17 residues. CDR3 sequence reads: CASSLYTSGSSTDTQYF. The CDR3, as DNA: TGTGCCAGCAGCTTATATACCTCCGGGTCTAGCACAGATACGCAGTATTTT. The variable domain in full, completed from reference TRBV7-2 and TRBJ2-3, reads GAGVSQSPSNKVTEKGKDVELRCDPISGHTALYWYRQSLGQGLEFLIYFQGNSAPDKSGLPSDRFSAERTGGSVSTLTIQRTQQEDSAVYLCASSLYTSGSSTDTQYFGPGTRLTVL.

The rearrangement links TRBV10-3 to TRBJ2-3; 7 bases line up with TRBD1. This CDR3 is 15 amino acids long. CDR1 is ENHRY, CDR2 SYGVKD, per germline. V lost 5 bases to trimming and J lost 5 bases; unmatched junction nucleotides: 10. The CDR3 here is CAISSLWDSEDTQYF. CDR3 nucleotides: TGTGCCATCAGTTCCTTATGGGACAGCGAAGATACGCAGTATTTT.

The sample holds many counts of this clonotype. The V and J genes are TRBV7-9 and TRBJ2-2, with TRBD1 matching over 9 bases. V shed 5 bases and J 6 bases; nucleotides not matched to a gene: 13. The germline V gene encodes CDR1 SEHNR and CDR2 FQNEAQ (reference sequence). The CDR3 runs 17 residues. For the CDR3, the DNA is TGTGCCAGCAGCCTAAAATCCGGGACAGGGATCGCCGGGGAGCTGTTTTTT. This gives the protein CASSLKSGTGIAGELFF.

The genes are TRBV18 and TRBJ2-7; D is unclear. V lost 3 bases, J lost 1 base, and 10 bases lay in between. Per germline, CDR1 KGHSH and CDR2 LQKENI. The CDR3 runs to 14 residues. The CDR3 sequence is CASSPLDLSYEQYF. DNA for the CDR3: TGTGCCAGCTCACCCCTGGACCTTTCCTACGAGCAGTACTTC.

For this clonotype: A read error may account for a junction end that differs from germline. The genes are TRBV20-1 and TRBJ1-6, with a possible D match to TRBD1 (5 bases). CDR3 length equals 12 residues. Germline CDR1 is DFQATT and CDR2 is SNEGSKA (reference sequence). The CDR3 region has the DNA TGCGGTGCTACTCCAGGGAATTCACCCCTCCACTTT. Protein product: CGATPGNSPLHF.

This clonotype was detected ten times or more. The rearrangement uses TRBV20-1 and TRBJ2-7; 9 nucleotides line up with TRBD1. Trimming cost V 6 bases and J 6 bases; bases outside gene matches: 9. The CDR3 extends over 13 amino acids. Germline CDR1 DFQATT, CDR2 SNEGSKA (reference sequence). CDR3 sequence (DNA): TGCAGTGCCCAACCGGGACAGGGACTCGAGCAGTACTTC. This encodes CSAQPGQGLEQYF.

The chain links TRBV2 to TRBJ1-1; D gene ambiguous. Trimming removed 7 bases from V and 5 bases from J, with 17 bases in between. Germline CDR1 is SNHLY and CDR2 is FYNNEI. The CDR3 is 14 residues long. CDR3 DNA sequence: TGTGCCAGCATCCGAGAGCCCCGCGGGACTGAAGCTTTCTTT. Protein product: CASIREPRGTEAFF.